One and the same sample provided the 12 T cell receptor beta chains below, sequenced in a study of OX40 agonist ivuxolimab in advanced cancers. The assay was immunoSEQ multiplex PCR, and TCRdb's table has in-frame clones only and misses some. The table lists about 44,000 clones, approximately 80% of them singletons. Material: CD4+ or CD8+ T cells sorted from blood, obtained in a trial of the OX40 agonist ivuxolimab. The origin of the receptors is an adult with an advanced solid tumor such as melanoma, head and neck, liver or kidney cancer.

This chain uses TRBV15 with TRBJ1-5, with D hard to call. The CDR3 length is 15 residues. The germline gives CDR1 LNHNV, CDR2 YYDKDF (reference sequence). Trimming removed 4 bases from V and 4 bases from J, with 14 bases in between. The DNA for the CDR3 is TGTGCCACCAGCATGATGGTTAGGGAAAATCAGCCCCAGCATTTT. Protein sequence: CATSMMVRENQPQHF.

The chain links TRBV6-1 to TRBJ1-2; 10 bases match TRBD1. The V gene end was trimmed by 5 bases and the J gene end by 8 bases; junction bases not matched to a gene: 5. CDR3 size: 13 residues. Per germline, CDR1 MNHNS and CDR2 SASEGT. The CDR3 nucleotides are TGTGCCAGCAGTCCGGACAGGGGGGGCGGCTACACCTTC. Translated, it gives CASSPDRGGGYTF.

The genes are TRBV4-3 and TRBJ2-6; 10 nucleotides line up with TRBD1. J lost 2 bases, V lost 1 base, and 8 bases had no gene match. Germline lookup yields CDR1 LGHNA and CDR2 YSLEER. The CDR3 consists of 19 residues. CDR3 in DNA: TGCGCCAGCAGCCAAGGCCCAGGGACAGGGGTACCTGGGGCCAACGTCCTGACTTTC. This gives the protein CASSQGPGTGVPGANVLTF.

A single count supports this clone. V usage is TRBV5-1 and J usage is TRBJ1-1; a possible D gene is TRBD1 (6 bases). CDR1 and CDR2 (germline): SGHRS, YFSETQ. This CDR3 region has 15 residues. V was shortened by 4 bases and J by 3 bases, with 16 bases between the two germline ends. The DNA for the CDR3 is TGCGCCAGCAGCCTGACCAGGGGAGGGTACACTGAAGCTTTCTTT. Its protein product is CASSLTRGGYTEAFF.

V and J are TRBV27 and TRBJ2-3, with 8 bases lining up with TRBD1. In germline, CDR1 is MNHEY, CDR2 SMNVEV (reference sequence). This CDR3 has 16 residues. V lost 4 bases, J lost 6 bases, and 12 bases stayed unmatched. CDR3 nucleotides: TGTGCCAGCAGTTACGGACAGGGCGTTCGATTGGATACGCAGTATTTT. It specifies CASSYGQGVRLDTQYF.

The CDR3 is CASSPRTSGDNEQFF. In nucleotides, the CDR3 is TGTGCCAGCAGCCCTAGGACTAGCGGAGACAATGAGCAGTTCTTC. This chain links TRBV4-2 with TRBJ2-1, with 10 nucleotides matching TRBD2. CDR1 and CDR2 from the germline V gene are LGHNA and YNFKEQ. The CDR3 consists of 15 residues. The ends lost 4 bases at V and 5 bases at J; junction bases unmatched: 5.

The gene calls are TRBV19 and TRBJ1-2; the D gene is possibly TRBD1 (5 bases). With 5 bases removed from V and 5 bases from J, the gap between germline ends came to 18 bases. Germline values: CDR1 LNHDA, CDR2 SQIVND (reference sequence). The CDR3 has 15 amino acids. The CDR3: CASSPLTAVFYGYTF. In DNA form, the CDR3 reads TGTGCCAGTAGTCCATTGACAGCCGTCTTTTATGGCTACACCTTC.

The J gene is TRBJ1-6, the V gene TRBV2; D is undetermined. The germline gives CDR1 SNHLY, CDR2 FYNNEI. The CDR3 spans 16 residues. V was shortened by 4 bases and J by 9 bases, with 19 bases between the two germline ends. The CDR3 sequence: CASSGEPGKSSSPLHF. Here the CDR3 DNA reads TGTGCCAGCAGTGGAGAGCCGGGAAAATCGAGTTCACCCCTCCACTTT.

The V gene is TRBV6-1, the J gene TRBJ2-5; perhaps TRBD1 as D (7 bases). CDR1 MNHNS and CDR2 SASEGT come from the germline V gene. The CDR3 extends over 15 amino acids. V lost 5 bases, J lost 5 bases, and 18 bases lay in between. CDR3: CASSQTGRSWETQYF. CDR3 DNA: TGTGCCAGCAGTCAGACAGGGAGGTCTTGGGAGACCCAGTACTTC.

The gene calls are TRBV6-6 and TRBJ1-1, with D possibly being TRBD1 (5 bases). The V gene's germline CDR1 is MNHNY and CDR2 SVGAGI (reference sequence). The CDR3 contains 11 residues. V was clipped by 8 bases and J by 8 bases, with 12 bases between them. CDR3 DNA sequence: TGTGCCAGCCGGGATGCAGGGGAAGCTTTCTTT. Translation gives CASRDAGEAFF.

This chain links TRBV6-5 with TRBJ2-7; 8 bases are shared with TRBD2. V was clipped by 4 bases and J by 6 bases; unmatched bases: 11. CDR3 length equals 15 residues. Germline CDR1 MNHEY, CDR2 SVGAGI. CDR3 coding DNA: TGTGCCAGCAGTTCAATACTAGCGGCAGCCGGCGAGCAGTACTTC. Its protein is CASSSILAAAGEQYF.

CDR3 nucleotide sequence: TGTGCCAGCAGCATCTCCTACGAGCAGTACTTC. This gives the protein CASSISYEQYF. This sequence joins TRBV13 and TRBJ2-7; D is unresolved. V was cut by 5 bases and J by 0 bases, with 2 bases left in between. Per germline, CDR1 PRHDT and CDR2 FYEKMQ (reference sequence). The length of the CDR3 is 11 residues.